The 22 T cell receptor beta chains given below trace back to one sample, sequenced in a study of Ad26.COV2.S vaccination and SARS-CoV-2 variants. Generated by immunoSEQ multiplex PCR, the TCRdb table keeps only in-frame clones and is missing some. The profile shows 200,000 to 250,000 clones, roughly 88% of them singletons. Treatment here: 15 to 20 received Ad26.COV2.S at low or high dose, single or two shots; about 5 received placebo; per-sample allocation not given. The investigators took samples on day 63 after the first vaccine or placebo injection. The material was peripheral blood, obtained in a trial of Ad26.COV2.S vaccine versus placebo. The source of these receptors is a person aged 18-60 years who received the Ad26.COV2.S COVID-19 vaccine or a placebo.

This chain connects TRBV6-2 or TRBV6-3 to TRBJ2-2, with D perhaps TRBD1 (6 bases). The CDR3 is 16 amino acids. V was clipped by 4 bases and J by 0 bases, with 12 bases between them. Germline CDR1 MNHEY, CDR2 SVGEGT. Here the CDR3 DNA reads TGTGCCAGCAGTTTTTTCGGGACACCGAACACCGGGGAGCTGTTTTTT. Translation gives CASSFFGTPNTGELFF.

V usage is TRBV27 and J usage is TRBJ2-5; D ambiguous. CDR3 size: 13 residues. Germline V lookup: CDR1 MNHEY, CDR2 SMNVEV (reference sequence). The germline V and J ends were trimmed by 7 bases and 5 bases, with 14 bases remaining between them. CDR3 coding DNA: TGTGCCAGCACCGACCCCCTGGGGGAGACCCAGTACTTC. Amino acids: CASTDPLGETQYF.

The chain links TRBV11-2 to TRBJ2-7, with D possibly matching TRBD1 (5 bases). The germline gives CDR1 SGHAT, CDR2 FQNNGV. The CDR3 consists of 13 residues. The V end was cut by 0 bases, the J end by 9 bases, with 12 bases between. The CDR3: CASSLDYLGRQYF. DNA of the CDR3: TGTGCCAGCAGCTTAGATTATTTGGGGCGGCAGTACTTC.

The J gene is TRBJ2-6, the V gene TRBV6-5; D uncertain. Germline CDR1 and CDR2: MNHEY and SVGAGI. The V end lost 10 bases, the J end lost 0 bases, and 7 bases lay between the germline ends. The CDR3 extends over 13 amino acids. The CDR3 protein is CATQSSGANVLTF. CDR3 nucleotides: TGTGCCACGCAGAGCTCTGGGGCCAACGTCCTGACTTTC.

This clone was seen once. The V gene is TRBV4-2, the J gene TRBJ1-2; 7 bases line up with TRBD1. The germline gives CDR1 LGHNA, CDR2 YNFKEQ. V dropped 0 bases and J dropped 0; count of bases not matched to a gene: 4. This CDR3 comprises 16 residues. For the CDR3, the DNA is TGTGCCAGCAGCCAAGAGCAGACAGGGACTAACTATGGCTACACCTTC. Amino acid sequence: CASSQEQTGTNYGYTF.

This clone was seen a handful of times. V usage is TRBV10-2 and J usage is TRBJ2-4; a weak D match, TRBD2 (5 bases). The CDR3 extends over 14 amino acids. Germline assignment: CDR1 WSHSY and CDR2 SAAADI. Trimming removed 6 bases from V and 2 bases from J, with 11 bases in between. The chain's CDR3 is CASSSGMTKNIQYF. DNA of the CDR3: TGCGCCAGCAGCTCGGGAATGACCAAAAACATTCAGTACTTC.

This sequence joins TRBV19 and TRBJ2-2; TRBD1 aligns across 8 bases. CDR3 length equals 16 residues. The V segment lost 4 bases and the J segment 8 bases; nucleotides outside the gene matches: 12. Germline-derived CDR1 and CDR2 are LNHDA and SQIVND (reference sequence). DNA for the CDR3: TGTGCCAGTAGTACCGACAGGGGAACTGTTAGGGGGGAGCTGTTTTTT. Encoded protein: CASSTDRGTVRGELFF.

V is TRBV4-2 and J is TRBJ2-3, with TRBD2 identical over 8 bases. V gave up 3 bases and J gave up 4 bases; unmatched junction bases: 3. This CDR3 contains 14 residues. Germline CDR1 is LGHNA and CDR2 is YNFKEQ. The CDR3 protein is CASSQLAGPDTQYF. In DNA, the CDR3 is TGTGCCAGCAGCCAGCTAGCGGGTCCAGATACGCAGTATTTT.

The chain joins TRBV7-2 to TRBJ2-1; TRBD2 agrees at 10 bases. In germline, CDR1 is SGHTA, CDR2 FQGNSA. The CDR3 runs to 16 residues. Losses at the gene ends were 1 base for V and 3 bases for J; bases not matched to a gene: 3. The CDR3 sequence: CASSLEGLAVYNEQFF. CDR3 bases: TGTGCCAGCAGCTTAGAAGGACTAGCGGTCTACAATGAGCAGTTCTTC.

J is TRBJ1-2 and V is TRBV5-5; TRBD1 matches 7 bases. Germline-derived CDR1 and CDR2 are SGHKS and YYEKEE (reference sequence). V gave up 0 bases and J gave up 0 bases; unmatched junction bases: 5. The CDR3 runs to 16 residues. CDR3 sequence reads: CASSLGQGAANYGYTF. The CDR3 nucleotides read TGTGCCAGCAGCTTGGGACAGGGAGCGGCTAACTATGGCTACACCTTC.

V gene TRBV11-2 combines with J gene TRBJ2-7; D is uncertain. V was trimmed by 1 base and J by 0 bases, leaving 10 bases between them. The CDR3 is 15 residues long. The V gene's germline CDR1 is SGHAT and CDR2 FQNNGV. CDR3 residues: CASSLVSTDSYEQYF. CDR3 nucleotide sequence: TGTGCCAGCAGCTTAGTCTCTACAGACTCCTACGAGCAGTACTTC. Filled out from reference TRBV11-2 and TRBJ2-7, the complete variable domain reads EAGVAQSPRYKIIEKRQSVAFWCNPISGHATLYWYQQILGQGPKLLIQFQNNGVVDDSQLPKDRFSAERLKGVDSTLKIQPAKLEDSAVYLCASSLVSTDSYEQYFGPGTRLTVT.

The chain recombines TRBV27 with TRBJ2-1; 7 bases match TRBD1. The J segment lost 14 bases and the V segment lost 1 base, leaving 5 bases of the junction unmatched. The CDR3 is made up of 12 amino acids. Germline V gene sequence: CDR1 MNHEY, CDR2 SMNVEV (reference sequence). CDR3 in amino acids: CASSLWGTGEFF. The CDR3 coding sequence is TGTGCCAGCAGTTTATGGGGAACAGGGGAGTTCTTC.

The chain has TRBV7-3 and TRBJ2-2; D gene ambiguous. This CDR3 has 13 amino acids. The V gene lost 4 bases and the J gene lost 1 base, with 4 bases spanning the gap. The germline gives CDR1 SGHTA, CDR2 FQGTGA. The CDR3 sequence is CASSSGNTGELFF. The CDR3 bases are TGTGCCAGCAGCTCCGGGAACACCGGGGAGCTGTTTTTT.

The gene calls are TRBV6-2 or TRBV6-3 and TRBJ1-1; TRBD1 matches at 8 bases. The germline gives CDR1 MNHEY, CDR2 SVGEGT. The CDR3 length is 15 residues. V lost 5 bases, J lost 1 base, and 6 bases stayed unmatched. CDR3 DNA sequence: TGTGCCAGCAGTACTTCCGGGACAGGGAACACTGAAGCTTTCTTT. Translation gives CASSTSGTGNTEAFF.

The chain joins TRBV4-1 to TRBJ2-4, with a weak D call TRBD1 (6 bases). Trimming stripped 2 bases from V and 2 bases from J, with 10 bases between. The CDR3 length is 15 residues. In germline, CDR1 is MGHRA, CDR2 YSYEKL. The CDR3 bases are TGCGCCAGCAGCCAATCAGGACAGACCAAAAACATTCAGTACTTC. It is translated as CASSQSGQTKNIQYF.

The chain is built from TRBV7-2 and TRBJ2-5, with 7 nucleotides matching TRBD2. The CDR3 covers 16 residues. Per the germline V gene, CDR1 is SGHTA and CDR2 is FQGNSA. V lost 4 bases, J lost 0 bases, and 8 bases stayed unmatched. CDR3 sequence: CASSSLAESYQETQYF. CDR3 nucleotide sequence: TGTGCCAGCAGCTCCCTAGCGGAGAGTTACCAAGAGACCCAGTACTTC.

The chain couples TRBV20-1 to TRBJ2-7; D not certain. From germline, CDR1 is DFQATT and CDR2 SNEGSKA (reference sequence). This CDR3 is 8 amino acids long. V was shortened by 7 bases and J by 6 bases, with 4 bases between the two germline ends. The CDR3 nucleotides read TGCAGTGTGTCCGAGCAGTACTTC. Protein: CSVSEQYF.

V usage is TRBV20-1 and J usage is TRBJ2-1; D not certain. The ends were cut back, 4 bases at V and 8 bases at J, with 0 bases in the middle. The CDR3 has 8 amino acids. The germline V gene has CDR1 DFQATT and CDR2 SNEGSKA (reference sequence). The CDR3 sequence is CSANEQFF. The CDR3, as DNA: TGCAGTGCTAATGAGCAGTTCTTC.

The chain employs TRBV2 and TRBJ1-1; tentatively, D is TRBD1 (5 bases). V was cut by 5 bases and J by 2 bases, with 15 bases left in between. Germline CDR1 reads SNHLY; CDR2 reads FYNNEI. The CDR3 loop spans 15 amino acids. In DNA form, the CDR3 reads TGTGCCAGCAGTCTTAGAGGGGTTGGAAACACTGAAGCTTTCTTT. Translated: CASSLRGVGNTEAFF. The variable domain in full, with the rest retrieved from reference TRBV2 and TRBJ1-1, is EPEVTQTPSHQVTQMGQEVILRCVPISNHLYFYWYRQILGQKVEFLVSFYNNEISEKSEIFDDQFSVERPDGSNFTLKIRSTKLEDSAMYFCASSLRGVGNTEAFFGQGTRLTVV.

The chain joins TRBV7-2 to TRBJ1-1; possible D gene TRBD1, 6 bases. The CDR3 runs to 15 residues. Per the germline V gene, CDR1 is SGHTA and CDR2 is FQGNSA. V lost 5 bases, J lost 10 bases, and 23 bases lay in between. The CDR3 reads CASSPAAPQTGLAFF. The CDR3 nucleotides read TGTGCCAGCAGCCCCGCTGCCCCGCAGACAGGTTTAGCTTTCTTT.

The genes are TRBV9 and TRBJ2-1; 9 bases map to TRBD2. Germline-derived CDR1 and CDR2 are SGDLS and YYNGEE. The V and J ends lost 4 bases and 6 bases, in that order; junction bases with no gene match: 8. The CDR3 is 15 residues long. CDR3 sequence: CASSLGASGVNEQFF. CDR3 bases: TGTGCCAGCAGCTTAGGTGCTAGCGGGGTCAATGAGCAGTTCTTC.

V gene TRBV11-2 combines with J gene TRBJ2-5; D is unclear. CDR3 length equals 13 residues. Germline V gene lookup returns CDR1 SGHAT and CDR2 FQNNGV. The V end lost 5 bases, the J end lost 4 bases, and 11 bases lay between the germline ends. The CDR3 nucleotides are TGTGCCAGCAGCCCCGGCTGGGGAGAGACCCAGTACTTC. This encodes CASSPGWGETQYF.